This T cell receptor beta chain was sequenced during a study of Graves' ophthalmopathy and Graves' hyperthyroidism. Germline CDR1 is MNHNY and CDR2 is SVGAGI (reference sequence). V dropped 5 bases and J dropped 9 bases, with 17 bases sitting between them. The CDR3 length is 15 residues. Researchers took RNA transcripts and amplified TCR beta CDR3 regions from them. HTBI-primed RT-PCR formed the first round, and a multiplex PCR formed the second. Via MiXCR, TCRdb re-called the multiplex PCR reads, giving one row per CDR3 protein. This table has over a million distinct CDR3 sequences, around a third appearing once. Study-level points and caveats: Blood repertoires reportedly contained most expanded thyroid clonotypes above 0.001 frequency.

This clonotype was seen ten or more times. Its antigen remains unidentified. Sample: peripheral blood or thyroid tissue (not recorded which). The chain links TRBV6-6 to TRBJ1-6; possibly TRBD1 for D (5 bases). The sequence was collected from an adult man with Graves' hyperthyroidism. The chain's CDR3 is CASSEQGPGGSPLHF. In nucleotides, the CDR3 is TGTGCCAGCAGTGAACAAGGCCCTGGGGGTTCACCCCTCCACTTT.